This TCR beta chain stems from a study of blood T cell repertoires in COVID-19. Study-level background: Both acute and convalescent COVID-19 samples were obtained from the United States, Italy and Spain. Nucleic acid was either cDNA or gDNA, and it came from T cells, B-cell-depleted T cells, or PBMCs.

The germline V and J ends were trimmed by 6 bases and 5 bases, with 22 bases remaining between them. The CDR3 consists of 16 residues. Germline-derived CDR1 and CDR2 are MDHEN and SYDVKM. Authors' analysis steps: Counts of nucleated cells, estimated from reference gene primer amplification, were obtained. Assay: immunoSEQ multiplex PCR; the TCRdb copy retains only in-frame clones and omits some. The DNA gave D and trimming, while V, J and clone size come from that table. The data show 30,000 to 40,000 clones, with around four fifths seen just once and 4.5% to 5.5% held by the top ten. The source is a man aged 45-65 years with active COVID-19. The sequencing input was peripheral blood. The rearrangement joins TRBV28 to TRBJ2-5, with TRBD1 as a possible D gene (6 bases). The CDR3 sequence: CASSSPGMGARETQYF. Written as DNA, the CDR3 is TGTGCCAGCAGCTCCCCGGGGATGGGGGCGAGGGAGACCCAGTACTTC.